A single T cell receptor beta chain is shown here with its context. Its cognate antigen is unknown. A much larger clonotype is one base distant, so this may be a read error. The data were taken from a study of blood T cells in healthy people across ages. Study conclusions and caveats: Versus aged donors, long-lived donors had higher diversity and more naive CD4+ cells.

The germline V gene has CDR1 MGHDK and CDR2 SYGVNS. The CDR3 contains 19 residues. A second roughly 6 to 11 cycle PCR used barcoded and J-beta primers. MiXCR, applied by TCRdb to the 5' RACE reads, yields one record per CDR3 protein. This sample has some 640,000 distinct CDR3 sequences, with approximately 30% found just once. Sequencing used blood. The clonotype originates from an elderly woman in good health. The chain couples TRBV25-1 to TRBJ2-4; perhaps TRBD2 as D (6 bases). CDR3 nucleotides: TGTGCCAGTAGTGGGACTTCTCCTTCAAAGGTGCTTTCTCAAGAGGCCCAGTACTTC. The encoded protein is CASSGTSPSKVLSQEAQYF.